The T cell receptor (beta chain) described here comes from a study of shared clonotypes between healthy human individuals. The assay was immunoSEQ multiplex PCR, and TCRdb's table has in-frame clones only and misses some. The sample carries about 1.5 million clones, 95% to 97% recorded once. Germline V gene sequence: CDR1 SGHRS, CDR2 YFSETQ. V gave up 4 bases and J gave up 6 bases; unmatched junction bases: 4. This CDR3 spans 13 amino acids. This clone was observed a single time. Sequenced sample: naive CD4+ T cells sorted from blood. The subset was: CD45RA+ positively selected. This sequence joins TRBV5-1 and TRBJ2-7, with TRBD1 matching over 10 bases. The receptor comes from a man aged 25 to 45 in good health. CDR3 residues: CASSTRDRGEQYF. The CDR3 nucleotides read TGCGCCAGCAGCACCCGGGACAGGGGCGAGCAGTACTTC.